A selection of T cell receptor beta chains follows, all from one sample in a study of CD8 T cells in Susac syndrome. TCRdb called the immunoSEQ multiplex PCR reads again in MiXCR, with one record for every CDR3 protein. Counted here are 130,000 to 150,000 distinct CDR3 sequences, under 97% occurring once; the ten biggest clones make up 0.075% to 0.09%. Sequenced input: CD4+ T cells from PBMCs. The source of these receptors is a human donor with Susac syndrome. CDR3s include the opening cysteine and the closing phenylalanine or tryptophan. D genes are given only for firm matches.

>TRBV12-3/TRBV12-4|.|TRBJ2-1
CASSLSFGGQHNEQFF
TGTGCCAGCAGTTTGAGTTTCGGCGGGCAACACAATGAGCAGTTCTTC
>TRBV25-1|.|TRBJ2-7
CASSEFDSKARIVYF
TGTGCCAGCAGTGAATTCGACTCCAAGGCCCGGATTGTGTACTTC
>TRBV18|.|TRBJ2-3
CASSPPNSVGTDTQYF
TGTGCCAGCTCACCACCGAATAGCGTGGGGACAGATACGCAGTATTTT
>TRBV6-1|.|TRBJ2-1
CASSEVGRAHQSEQFF
TGTGCCAGCAGTGAGGTGGGGCGGGCCCACCAATCTGAGCAGTTCTTC
>TRBV12-3/TRBV12-4|.|TRBJ2-7
CASSFGRGLYEQYF
TGTGCCAGCAGTTTCGGCAGGGGCCTATACGAGCAGTACTTC
>TRBV5-6|.|TRBJ2-5
CASSLRFSGATQETQYF
TGTGCCAGCAGCTTGCGGTTCTCTGGGGCAACCCAAGAGACCCAGTACTTC
>TRBV28|.|TRBJ2-3
CASTLARGTDTQYF
TGTGCCAGCACTTTGGCCAGGGGAACAGATACGCAGTATTTT
>TRBV7-9|.|TRBJ2-1
CASSLGAPRGEQFF
TGTGCCAGCAGCTTAGGGGCACCCCGGGGAGAGCAGTTCTTC
>TRBV18|.|TRBJ2-7
CASSPPGRTGYEQYF
TGTGCCAGCTCACCACCCGGGAGAACCGGTTACGAGCAGTACTTC
>TRBV3-1|.|TRBJ1-1
CASSQDRTVTEAFF
TGTGCCAGCAGCCAAGATCGGACAGTCACTGAAGCTTTCTTT
>TRBV4-1|TRBD2|TRBJ2-3
CASSPLAGTTDTQYF
TGCGCCAGCAGCCCCTTAGCGGGGACCACAGATACGCAGTATTTT
>TRBV5-1|.|TRBJ1-1
CASSLEGVTEAFF
TGCGCCAGCAGCTTGGAAGGGGTTACTGAAGCTTTCTTT
>TRBV27|.|TRBJ2-7
CASSHTGTPVYEQYF
TGTGCCAGCAGCCACACCGGGACGCCTGTCTACGAGCAGTACTTC
>TRBV25-1|TRBD2|TRBJ2-1
CASSDPGTRIDEQFF
TGTGCCAGCAGTGACCCCGGGACTAGAATTGATGAGCAGTTCTTC
>TRBV11-2|.|TRBJ1-2
CASSSGQAGYTF
TGTGCCAGCAGCTCCGGACAAGCGGGCTACACCTTC